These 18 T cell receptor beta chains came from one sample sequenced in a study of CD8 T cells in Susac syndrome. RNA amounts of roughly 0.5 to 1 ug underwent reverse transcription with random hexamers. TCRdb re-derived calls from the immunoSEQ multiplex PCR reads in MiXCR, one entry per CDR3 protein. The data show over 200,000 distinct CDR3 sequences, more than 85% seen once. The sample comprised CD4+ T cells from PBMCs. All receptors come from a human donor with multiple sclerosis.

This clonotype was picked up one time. The CDR3 bases are TGTGCTAGTGGTTTAGGGACAGGGACCTACGAGCAGTACTTC. Protein product: CASGLGTGTYEQYF. The rearrangement links TRBV12-5 to TRBJ2-7, with TRBD1 identical over 9 bases. The V and J ends lost 3 bases and 2 bases, in that order; junction bases with no gene match: 2. This CDR3 has 14 amino acids. Germline-derived CDR1 and CDR2 are LGHNT and FRNRAP.

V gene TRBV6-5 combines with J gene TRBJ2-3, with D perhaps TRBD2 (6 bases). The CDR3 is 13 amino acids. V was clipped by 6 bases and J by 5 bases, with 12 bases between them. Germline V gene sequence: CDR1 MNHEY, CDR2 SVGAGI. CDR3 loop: CASRSLAIDTQYF. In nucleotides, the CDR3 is TGTGCCAGCAGATCTCTAGCGATAGATACGCAGTATTTT.

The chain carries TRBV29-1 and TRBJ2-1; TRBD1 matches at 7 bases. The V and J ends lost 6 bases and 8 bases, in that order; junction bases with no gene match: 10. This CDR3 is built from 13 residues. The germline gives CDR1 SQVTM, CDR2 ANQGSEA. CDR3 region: CSVLLTGSHEQFF. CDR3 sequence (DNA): TGCAGCGTACTCTTGACAGGGTCGCATGAGCAGTTCTTC.

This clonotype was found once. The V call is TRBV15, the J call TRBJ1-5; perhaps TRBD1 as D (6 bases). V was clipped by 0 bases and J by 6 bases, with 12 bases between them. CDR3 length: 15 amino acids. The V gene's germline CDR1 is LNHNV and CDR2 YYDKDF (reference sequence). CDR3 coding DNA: TGTGCCACCAGCAGAGATCGAACGGGGGCTCAGCCCCAGCATTTT. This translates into CATSRDRTGAQPQHF.

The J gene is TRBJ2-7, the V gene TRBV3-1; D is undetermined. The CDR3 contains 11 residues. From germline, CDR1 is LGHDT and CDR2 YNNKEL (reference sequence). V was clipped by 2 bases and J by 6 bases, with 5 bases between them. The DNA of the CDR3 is TGTGCCAGCAGCCAATTGGGCGAGCAGTACTTC. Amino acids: CASSQLGEQYF.

CDR3: CASRGEGRETQYF. The CDR3 coding sequence is TGTGCCAGCAGAGGAGAGGGGAGGGAGACCCAGTACTTC. The rearrangement uses TRBV7-8 and TRBJ2-5, with D perhaps matching TRBD2 (6 bases). Trimming cost V 6 bases and J 5 bases, with 13 bases left between them. The CDR3 spans 13 residues. Germline-derived CDR1 and CDR2 are SGHVS and FQNEAQ. Full variable domain (remainder filled in from reference TRBV7-8 and TRBJ2-5): GAGVSQSPRYKVAKRGQDVALRCDPISGHVSLFWYQQALGQGPEFLTYFQNEAQLDKSGLPSDRFFAERPEGSVSTLKIQRTQQEDSAVYLCASRGEGRETQYFGPGTRLLVL.

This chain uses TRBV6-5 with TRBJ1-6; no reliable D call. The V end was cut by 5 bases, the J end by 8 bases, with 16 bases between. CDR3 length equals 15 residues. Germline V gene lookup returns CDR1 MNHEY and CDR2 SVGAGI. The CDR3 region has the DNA TGTGCCAGCAGTAGGGTCCTTACAACCCATTCACCCCTCCACTTT. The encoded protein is CASSRVLTTHSPLHF.

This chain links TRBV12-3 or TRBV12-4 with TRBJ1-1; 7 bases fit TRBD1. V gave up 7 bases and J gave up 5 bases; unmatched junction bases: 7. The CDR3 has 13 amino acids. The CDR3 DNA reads TGTGCCAGCAACACAGGGGTTGGGACTGAAGCTTTCTTT. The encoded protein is CASNTGVGTEAFF.

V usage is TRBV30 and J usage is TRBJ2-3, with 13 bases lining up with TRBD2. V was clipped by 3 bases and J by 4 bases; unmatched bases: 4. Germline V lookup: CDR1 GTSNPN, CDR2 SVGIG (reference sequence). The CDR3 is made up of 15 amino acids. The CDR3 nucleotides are TGTGCCTGGAGCCAACTAGCGGGGGGGCCAGATACGCAGTATTTT. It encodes CAWSQLAGGPDTQYF.

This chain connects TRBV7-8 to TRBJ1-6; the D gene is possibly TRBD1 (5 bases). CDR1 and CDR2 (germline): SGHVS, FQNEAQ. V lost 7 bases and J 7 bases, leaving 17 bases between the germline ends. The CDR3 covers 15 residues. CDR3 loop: CASTRPGDRNSPLHF. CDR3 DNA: TGTGCCAGCACCCGTCCTGGGGACCGAAATTCACCCCTCCACTTT.

The CDR3 sequence: CSPSDRQYQPQHF. For the CDR3, the DNA is TGCAGCCCCTCGGACAGACAGTATCAGCCCCAGCATTTT. The chain couples TRBV29-1 to TRBJ1-5; a possible D gene is TRBD1 (6 bases). The CDR3 covers 13 residues. Trimming cost V 8 bases and J 5 bases, with 16 bases left between them. Germline assignment: CDR1 SQVTM and CDR2 ANQGSEA.

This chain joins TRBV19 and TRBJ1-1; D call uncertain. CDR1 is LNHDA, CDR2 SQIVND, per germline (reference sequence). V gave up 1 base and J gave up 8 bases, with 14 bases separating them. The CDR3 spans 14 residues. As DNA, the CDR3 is TGTGCCAGTAGTATAGTTAGTAAGAAGACGGAAGCTTTCTTT. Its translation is CASSIVSKKTEAFF.

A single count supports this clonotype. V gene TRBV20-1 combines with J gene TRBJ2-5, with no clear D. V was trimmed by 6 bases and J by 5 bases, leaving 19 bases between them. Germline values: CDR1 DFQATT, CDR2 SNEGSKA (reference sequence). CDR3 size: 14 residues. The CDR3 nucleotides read TGCAGTGCCCCACGGTCCTGGGTTAGTGAGACCCAGTACTTC. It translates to CSAPRSWVSETQYF.

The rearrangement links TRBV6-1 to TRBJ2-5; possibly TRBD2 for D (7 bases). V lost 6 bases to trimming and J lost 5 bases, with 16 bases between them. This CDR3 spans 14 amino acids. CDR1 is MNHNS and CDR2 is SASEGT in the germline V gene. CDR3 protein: CASRERGAGETQYF. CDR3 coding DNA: TGTGCCAGCAGAGAACGGGGGGCCGGGGAGACCCAGTACTTC.

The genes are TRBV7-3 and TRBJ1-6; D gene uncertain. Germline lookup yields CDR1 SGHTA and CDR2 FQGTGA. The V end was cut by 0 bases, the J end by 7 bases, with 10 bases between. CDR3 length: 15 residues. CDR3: CASSLTVGGNSPLHF. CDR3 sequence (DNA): TGTGCCAGCAGCTTAACGGTCGGAGGAAATTCACCCCTCCACTTT.

The CDR3 nucleotides read TGCAGTGCTTTGACCGTTAAGCTCACGAGTTCAGATACGCAGTATTTT. This gives the protein CSALTVKLTSSDTQYF. The chain has TRBV20-1 and TRBJ2-3; D call uncertain. Between the trimmed V and J ends, which lost 5 bases and 4 bases, there was a span of 22 bases. CDR1 DFQATT and CDR2 SNEGSKA come from the germline V gene (reference sequence). This CDR3 region has 16 residues.

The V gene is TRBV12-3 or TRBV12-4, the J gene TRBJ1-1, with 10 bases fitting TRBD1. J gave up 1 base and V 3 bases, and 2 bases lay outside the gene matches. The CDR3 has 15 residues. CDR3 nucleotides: TGTGCCAGCAGTTTCCGGACAGGGGGGAACACTGAAGCTTTCTTT. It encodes CASSFRTGGNTEAFF.

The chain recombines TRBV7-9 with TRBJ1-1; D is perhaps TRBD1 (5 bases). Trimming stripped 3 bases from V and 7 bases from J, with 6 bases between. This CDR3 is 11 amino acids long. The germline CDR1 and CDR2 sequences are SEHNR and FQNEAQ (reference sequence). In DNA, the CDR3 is TGTGCCAGCAGCTTTGACAGTGAAGCTTTCTTT. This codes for CASSFDSEAFF. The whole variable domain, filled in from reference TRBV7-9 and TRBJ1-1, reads DTGVSQNPRHKITKRGQNVTFRCDPISEHNRLYWYRQTLGQGPEFLTYFQNEAQLEKSRLLSDRFSAERPKGSFSTLEIQRTEQGDSAMYLCASSFDSEAFFGQGTRLTVV.